This T cell receptor beta chain was documented in a study of regulatory T cells in long-lasting Graves disease. CDR3 size: 14 residues. V lost 5 bases and J lost 0, with 9 bases in between. Germline CDR1 KGHSH, CDR2 LQKENI. In its sample, this clonotype was seen many times. As to time point: newly diagnosed GD, antithyroid drugs for less than 3 months. The authors made the TCR library using RNA they extracted from PBMCs. Relying on iRepertoire HTBI primers and Arm-PCR of CDR3 regions, the team built TCR beta libraries. TCRdb reprocessed the multiplex PCR reads via MiXCR and lists one record per CDR3 protein. The data show 400,000 to 500,000 distinct CDR3 sequences, less than 20% seen once. These data also formed part of another study, on T cells in Graves' hyperthyroidism and ophthalmopathy. That investigation notes: Hyperthyroidism in the patients, aged 18 to 65, was newly diagnosed and under 2 months in duration. TCR CDR3 regions were first amplified by RT-PCR with HTBI primers. Most thyroid clonotypes expanded above 0.001 appeared in blood too. Model-based prediction identified ophthalmopathy a median around seven months prior to its onset.

The sample here was peripheral blood mononuclear cells (PBMCs), taken at new diagnosis, from a patient treated with antithyroid drugs. The chain joins TRBV18 to TRBJ2-3, with D uncertain. The source is a young woman with Graves disease. The CDR3 DNA reads as TGTGCCAGCTCAGAGATATCTAGCACAGATACGCAGTATTTT. Translation: CASSEISSTDTQYF.